This T cell receptor beta chain comes out of a study of control samples from healthy donors and cancer patients. V dropped 3 bases and J dropped 5 bases, with 7 bases sitting between them. Germline lookup yields CDR1 MNHNS and CDR2 SASEGT. The CDR3 consists of 12 residues. This table comes from immunoSEQ multiplex PCR, and its TCRdb copy is limited to in-frame clones, with some not included. The table lists about 82,000 clones, just under 95% of them singletons. This receptor was taken from a woman aged 18-29 years in good health. The gene calls are TRBV6-1 and TRBJ1-1; no firm D call. The sample consisted of blood. As DNA, the CDR3 is TGTGCCAGCAGTGATTGGGGTACTGAAGCTTTCTTT. Translation gives CASSDWGTEAFF.